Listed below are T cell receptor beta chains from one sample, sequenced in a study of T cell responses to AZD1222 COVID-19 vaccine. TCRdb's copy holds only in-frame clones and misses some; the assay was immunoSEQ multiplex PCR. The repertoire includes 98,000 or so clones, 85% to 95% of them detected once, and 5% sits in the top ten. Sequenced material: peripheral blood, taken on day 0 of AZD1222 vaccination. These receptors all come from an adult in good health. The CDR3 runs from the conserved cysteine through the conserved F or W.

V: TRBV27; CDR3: CASKGGDASTDTQYF
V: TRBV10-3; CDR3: CAISDKGLDTEAFF
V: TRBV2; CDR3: CASSEAGGNTEAFF
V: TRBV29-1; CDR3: CSVPGQGAYEQYF
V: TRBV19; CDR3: CASSRSGANTGELFF
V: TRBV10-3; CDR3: CAIRNTTRVGSYEQYF
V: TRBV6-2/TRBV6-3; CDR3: CASSPGQGYQPQHF
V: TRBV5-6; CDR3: CASSGEGDYGYTF
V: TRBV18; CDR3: CASSPPDRTQETQYF
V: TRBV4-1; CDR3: CASSQEDTDEQFF
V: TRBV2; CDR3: CANEVRRGSNTGELFF
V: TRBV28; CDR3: CASSPREGTGPQHF
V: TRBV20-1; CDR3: CSASFNPPPRGNEQFF
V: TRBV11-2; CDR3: CASSLSGEWWQPQHF
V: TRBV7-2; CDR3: CASSLVGGLYNEQFF
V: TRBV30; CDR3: CAWTLAGVVSADTQYF
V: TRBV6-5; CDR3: CASSRDRGLHEQYF
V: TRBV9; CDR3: CASSADIHSNQPQHF
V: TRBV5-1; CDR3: CASSSGQHTQYF
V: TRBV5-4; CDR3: CASSGPNEKLFF
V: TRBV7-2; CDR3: CASSLAVTGGETQYF
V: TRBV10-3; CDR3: CAISGGNFYSNQPQHF
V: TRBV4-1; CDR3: CASSQFLDISSGNTIYF
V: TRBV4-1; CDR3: CASSQAGTGNRGYTF
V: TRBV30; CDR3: CAWSSGLAGETQYF
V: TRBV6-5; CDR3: CASRAGTFAYEQYF
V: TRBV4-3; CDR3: CASSQARLAGVRNEQFF
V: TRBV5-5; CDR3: CASSSKTSADQREQFF
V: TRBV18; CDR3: CASSSRGSSYEQYF
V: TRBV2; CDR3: CASSPTGPYGYTF
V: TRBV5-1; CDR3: CASSQLEGTGHGYTF